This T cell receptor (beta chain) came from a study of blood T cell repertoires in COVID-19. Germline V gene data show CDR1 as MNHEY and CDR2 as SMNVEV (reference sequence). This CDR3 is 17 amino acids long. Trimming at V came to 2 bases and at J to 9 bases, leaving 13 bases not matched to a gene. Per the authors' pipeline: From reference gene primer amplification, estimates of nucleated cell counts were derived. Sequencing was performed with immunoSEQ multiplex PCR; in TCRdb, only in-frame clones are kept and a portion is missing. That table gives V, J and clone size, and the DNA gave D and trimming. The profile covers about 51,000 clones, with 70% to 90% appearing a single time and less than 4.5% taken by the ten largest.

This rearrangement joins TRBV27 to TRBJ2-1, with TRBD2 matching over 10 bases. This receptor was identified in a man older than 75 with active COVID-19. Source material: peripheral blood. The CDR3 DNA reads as TGTGCCAGCAGTTTAATGTCTAGCGGGAGTATTCATAGTGAGCAGTTCTTC. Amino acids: CASSLMSSGSIHSEQFF.